This is a list of T cell receptor beta chains from one sample in a study of shared clonotypes between healthy human individuals. Clones were sequenced by immunoSEQ multiplex PCR, and TCRdb holds only the in-frame ones, with some missing. This sample has 400,000 to 600,000 clones; about 76% occur once, and the top ten carry roughly an eighth. Sequencing was performed on PBMCs. The source of these receptors is a middle-aged woman in good health. Some clones in this sample may be carry-over from other donors' samples. Both conserved end residues are part of each CDR3. The D gene is left open where the match is weak. Rows may omit the clone size; those that give it use once, few, many or a size class.

d_call: TRBD1; j_call: TRBJ2-3; clone_size: -; v_call: TRBV7-9; cdr3_aa: CASSYKGADTQYF; cdr3_nt: TGTGCCAGCAGCTACAAGGGGGCGGATACGCAGTATTTT
d_call: -; j_call: TRBJ1-4; clone_size: -; v_call: TRBV2; cdr3_aa: CASNRGGTDNEKLFF; cdr3_nt: TGTGCCAGCAACCGCGGCGGGACCGATAATGAAAAACTGTTTTTT
d_call: TRBD1; j_call: TRBJ1-1; clone_size: few; v_call: TRBV5-6; cdr3_aa: CASSLADRAEAFF; cdr3_nt: TGTGCCAGCAGCTTGGCCGACAGGGCTGAAGCTTTCTTT
d_call: -; j_call: TRBJ1-3; clone_size: -; v_call: TRBV30; cdr3_aa: CAWSARFSGNTIYF; cdr3_nt: TGTGCCTGGAGTGCCCGGTTCTCTGGAAACACCATATATTTT
d_call: -; j_call: TRBJ2-1; clone_size: -; v_call: TRBV4-1; cdr3_aa: CASSQDLGGNEQFF; cdr3_nt: TGCGCCAGCAGCCAAGACCTCGGAGGGAATGAGCAGTTCTTC
d_call: TRBD2; j_call: TRBJ2-1; clone_size: -; v_call: TRBV30; cdr3_aa: CAWSVIAGGDEQFF; cdr3_nt: TGTGCCTGGAGTGTAATAGCGGGAGGGGATGAGCAGTTCTTC
d_call: -; j_call: TRBJ2-1; clone_size: -; v_call: TRBV29-1; cdr3_aa: CSVYGKSYNEQFF; cdr3_nt: TGCAGCGTTTATGGTAAATCCTACAATGAGCAGTTCTTC
d_call: -; j_call: TRBJ1-6; clone_size: -; v_call: TRBV7-9; cdr3_aa: CASCGSPLHF; cdr3_nt: TGTGCCAGCTGCGGTTCACCCCTCCACTTT
d_call: -; j_call: TRBJ2-7; clone_size: -; v_call: TRBV9; cdr3_aa: CASSVSSGAPYEQYF; cdr3_nt: TGTGCCAGCAGCGTAAGCTCCGGGGCCCCCTACGAACAGTACTTC
d_call: -; j_call: TRBJ1-2; clone_size: -; v_call: TRBV28; cdr3_aa: CASRGAGYGYTF; cdr3_nt: TGTGCCAGCAGAGGGGCGGGATATGGCTACACCTTC
d_call: TRBD2; j_call: TRBJ2-1; clone_size: -; v_call: TRBV7-2; cdr3_aa: CASSLSGSPGNEQFF; cdr3_nt: TGTGCCAGCAGCCTTAGCGGGAGCCCCGGGAATGAGCAGTTCTTC
d_call: -; j_call: TRBJ1-5; clone_size: -; v_call: TRBV6-4; cdr3_aa: CASSVSYSNQPQHF; cdr3_nt: TGTGCCAGCAGTGTTAGCTATAGCAATCAGCCCCAGCATTTT
d_call: -; j_call: TRBJ2-6; clone_size: -; v_call: TRBV30; cdr3_aa: CAWNFGQGTARGAGANVLTF; cdr3_nt: TGTGCCTGGAACTTTGGGCAGGGGACTGCACGAGGCGCTGGGGCCAACGTCCTGACTTTC
d_call: TRBD1; j_call: TRBJ2-7; clone_size: -; v_call: TRBV29-1; cdr3_aa: CSVGGGKQGYEQYF; cdr3_nt: TGCAGCGTCGGAGGTGGGAAACAGGGGTACGAGCAGTACTTC
d_call: -; j_call: TRBJ2-7; clone_size: -; v_call: TRBV7-2; cdr3_aa: CASSLVGGGAEQYF; cdr3_nt: TGTGCCAGCAGCTTAGTCGGTGGAGGGGCCGAGCAGTACTTC
d_call: TRBD1; j_call: TRBJ2-4; clone_size: -; v_call: TRBV14; cdr3_aa: CASSLGQGGYIQYF; cdr3_nt: TGTGCCAGCAGCCTGGGACAGGGGGGGTACATTCAGTACTTC
d_call: -; j_call: TRBJ1-1; clone_size: -; v_call: TRBV10-2; cdr3_aa: CASSERGLSTEAFF; cdr3_nt: TGCGCCAGCAGTGAAAGGGGGTTGAGCACTGAAGCTTTCTTT
d_call: -; j_call: TRBJ2-3; clone_size: many; v_call: TRBV27; cdr3_aa: CASSSLAGDTQYF; cdr3_nt: TGTGCCAGCAGTTCCTTAGCAGGCGATACGCAGTATTTT
d_call: -; j_call: TRBJ1-5; clone_size: few; v_call: TRBV7-8; cdr3_aa: CASSLLAGLSNQPQHF; cdr3_nt: TGTGCCAGCAGCTTACTGGCGGGTCTTAGCAATCAGCCCCAGCATTTT
d_call: -; j_call: TRBJ2-1; clone_size: -; v_call: TRBV19; cdr3_aa: CASSMNRGGYNEQFF; cdr3_nt: TGTGCCAGTAGTATGAACAGGGGGGGGTACAATGAGCAGTTCTTC
d_call: -; j_call: TRBJ1-4; clone_size: -; v_call: TRBV27; cdr3_aa: CASSKTLATNEKLFF; cdr3_nt: TGTGCCAGCAGTAAGACACTCGCAACTAATGAAAAACTGTTTTTT
d_call: -; j_call: TRBJ1-2; clone_size: few; v_call: TRBV10-3; cdr3_aa: CAISEGQSYGYTF; cdr3_nt: TGTGCCATCAGTGAAGGACAAAGCTATGGCTACACCTTC
d_call: -; j_call: TRBJ1-1; clone_size: many; v_call: TRBV7-9; cdr3_aa: CASSFLTGALNTEAFF; cdr3_nt: TGTGCCAGCAGCTTCTTAACGGGGGCTCTGAACACTGAAGCTTTCTTT
d_call: -; j_call: TRBJ1-2; clone_size: -; v_call: TRBV9; cdr3_aa: CASSGRGGDYGYTF; cdr3_nt: TGTGCCAGCAGCGGTCGAGGGGGGGACTATGGCTACACCTTC
d_call: TRBD1; j_call: TRBJ1-5; clone_size: -; v_call: TRBV29-1; cdr3_aa: CSVGTGGYGNQPQHF; cdr3_nt: TGCAGCGTCGGTACAGGGGGGTACGGCAATCAGCCCCAGCATTTT
d_call: -; j_call: TRBJ2-4; clone_size: -; v_call: TRBV28; cdr3_aa: CASSLWSVAKNIQYF; cdr3_nt: TGTGCCAGCAGTTTATGGTCAGTAGCCAAAAACATTCAGTACTTC
d_call: -; j_call: TRBJ2-7; clone_size: -; v_call: TRBV5-1; cdr3_aa: CASSPRGASSYEQYF; cdr3_nt: TGCGCCAGCAGCCCCCGAGGGGCTAGCTCCTACGAGCAGTACTTC
d_call: TRBD1; j_call: TRBJ1-1; clone_size: -; v_call: TRBV2; cdr3_aa: CASTKSGQKNTEAFF; cdr3_nt: TGTGCCAGTACTAAATCGGGACAGAAGAACACTGAAGCTTTCTTT
d_call: -; j_call: TRBJ2-2; clone_size: -; v_call: TRBV10-3; cdr3_aa: CAISESQSGELFF; cdr3_nt: TGTGCCATCAGTGAGTCACAGTCCGGGGAGCTGTTTTTT